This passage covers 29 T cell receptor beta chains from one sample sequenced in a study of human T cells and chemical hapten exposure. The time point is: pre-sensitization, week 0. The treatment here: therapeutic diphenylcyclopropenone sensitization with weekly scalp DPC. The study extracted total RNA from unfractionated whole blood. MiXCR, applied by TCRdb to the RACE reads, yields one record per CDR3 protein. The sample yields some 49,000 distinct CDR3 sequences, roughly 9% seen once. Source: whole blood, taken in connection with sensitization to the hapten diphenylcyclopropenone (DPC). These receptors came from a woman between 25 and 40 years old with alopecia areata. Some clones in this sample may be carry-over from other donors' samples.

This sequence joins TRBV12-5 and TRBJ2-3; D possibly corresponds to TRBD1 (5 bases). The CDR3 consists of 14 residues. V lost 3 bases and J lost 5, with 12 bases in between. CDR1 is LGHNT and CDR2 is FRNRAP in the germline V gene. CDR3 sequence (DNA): TGTGCTAGTGGTTTAGGGGTTGTGGGAGATACGCAGTATTTT. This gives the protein CASGLGVVGDTQYF.

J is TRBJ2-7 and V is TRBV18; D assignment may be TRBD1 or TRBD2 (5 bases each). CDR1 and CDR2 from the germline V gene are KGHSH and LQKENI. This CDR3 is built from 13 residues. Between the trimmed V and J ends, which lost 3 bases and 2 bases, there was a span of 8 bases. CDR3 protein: CASSPGPPYEQYF. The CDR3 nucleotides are TGTGCCAGCTCACCGGGACCGCCCTACGAGCAGTACTTC. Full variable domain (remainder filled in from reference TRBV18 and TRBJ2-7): NAGVMQNPRHLVRRRGQEARLRCSPMKGHSHVYWYRQLPEEGLKFMVYLQKENIIDESGMPKERFSAEFPKEGPSILRIQQVVRGDSAAYFCASSPGPPYEQYFGPGTRLTVT.

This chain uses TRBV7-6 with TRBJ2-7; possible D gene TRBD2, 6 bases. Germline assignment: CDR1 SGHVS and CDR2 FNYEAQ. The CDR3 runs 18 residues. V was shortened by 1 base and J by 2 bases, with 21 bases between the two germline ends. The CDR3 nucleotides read TGTGCCAGCAGCTTAGAGCCCCCCCGAGGGGAGGCCCCCTACGAGCAGTACTTC. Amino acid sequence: CASSLEPPRGEAPYEQYF.

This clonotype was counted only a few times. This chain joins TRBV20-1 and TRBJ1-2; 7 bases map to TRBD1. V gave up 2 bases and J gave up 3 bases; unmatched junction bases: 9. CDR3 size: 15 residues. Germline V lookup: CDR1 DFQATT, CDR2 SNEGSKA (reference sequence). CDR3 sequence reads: CSARPQTGNDYGYTF. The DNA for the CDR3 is TGCAGTGCTAGACCTCAGACAGGGAATGACTATGGCTACACCTTC.

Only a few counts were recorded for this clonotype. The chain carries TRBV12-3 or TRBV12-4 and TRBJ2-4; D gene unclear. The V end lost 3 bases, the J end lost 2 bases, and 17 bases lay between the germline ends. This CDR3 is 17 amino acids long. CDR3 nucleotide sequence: TGTGCCAGCAGTTTGGACGTAGGCGGAGACACCAAAAACATTCAGTACTTC. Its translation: CASSLDVGGDTKNIQYF.

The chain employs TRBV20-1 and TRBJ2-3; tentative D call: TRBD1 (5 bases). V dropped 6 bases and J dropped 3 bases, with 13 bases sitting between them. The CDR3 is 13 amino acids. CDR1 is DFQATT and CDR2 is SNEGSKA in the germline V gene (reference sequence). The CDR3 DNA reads TGCAGTGCCGAGGTGCAGGGTACAGATACGCAGTATTTT. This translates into CSAEVQGTDTQYF.

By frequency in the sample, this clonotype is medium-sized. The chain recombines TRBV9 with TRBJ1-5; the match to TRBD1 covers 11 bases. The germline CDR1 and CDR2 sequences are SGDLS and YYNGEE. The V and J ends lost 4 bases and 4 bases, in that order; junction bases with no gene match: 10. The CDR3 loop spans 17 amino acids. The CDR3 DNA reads TGTGCCAGCAGCAGTTGCGGGGACAGGGGGAAAAATCAGCCCCAGCATTTT. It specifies CASSSCGDRGKNQPQHF. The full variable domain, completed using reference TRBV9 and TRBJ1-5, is DSGVTQTPKHLITATGQRVTLRCSPRSGDLSVYWYQQSLDQGLQFLIQYYNGEERAKGNILERFSAQQFPDLHSELNLSSLELGDSALYFCASSSCGDRGKNQPQHFGDGTRLSIL.

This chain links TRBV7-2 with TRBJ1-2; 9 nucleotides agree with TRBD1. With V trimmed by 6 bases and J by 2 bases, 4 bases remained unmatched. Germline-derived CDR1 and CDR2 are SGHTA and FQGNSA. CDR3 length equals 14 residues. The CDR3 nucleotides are TGTGCCAGCAGTTGGACAGGGGAGAACTATGGCTACACCTTC. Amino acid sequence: CASSWTGENYGYTF.

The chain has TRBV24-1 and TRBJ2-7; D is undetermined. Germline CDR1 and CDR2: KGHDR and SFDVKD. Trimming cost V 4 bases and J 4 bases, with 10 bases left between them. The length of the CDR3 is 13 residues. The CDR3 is CATSDWVGYEQYF. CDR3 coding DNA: TGTGCCACCAGTGACTGGGTCGGATACGAGCAGTACTTC.

Written as DNA, the CDR3 is TGCGCCAGCAGCCAAGATCGGTCAGTGGATGGCTACACCTTC. It encodes CASSQDRSVDGYTF. V usage is TRBV4-3 and J usage is TRBJ1-2; D is unclear. Germline loops: CDR1 LGHNA, CDR2 YSLEER. The CDR3 contains 14 residues. V lost 0 bases to trimming and J lost 6 bases, with 11 bases between them.

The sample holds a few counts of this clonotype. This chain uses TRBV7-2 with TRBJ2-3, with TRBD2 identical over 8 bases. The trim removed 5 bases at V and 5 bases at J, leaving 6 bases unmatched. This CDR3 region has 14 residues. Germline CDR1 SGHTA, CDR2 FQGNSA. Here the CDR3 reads CASSPHSGVDTQYF. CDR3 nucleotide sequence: TGTGCCAGCAGCCCCCATAGCGGGGTAGATACGCAGTATTTT.

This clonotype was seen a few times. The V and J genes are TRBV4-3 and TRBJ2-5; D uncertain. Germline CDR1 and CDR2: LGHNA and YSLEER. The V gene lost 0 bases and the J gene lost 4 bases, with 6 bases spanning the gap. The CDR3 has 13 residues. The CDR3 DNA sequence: TGCGCCAGCAGCCAAGATGTCCGAGAGACCCAGTACTTC. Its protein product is CASSQDVRETQYF.

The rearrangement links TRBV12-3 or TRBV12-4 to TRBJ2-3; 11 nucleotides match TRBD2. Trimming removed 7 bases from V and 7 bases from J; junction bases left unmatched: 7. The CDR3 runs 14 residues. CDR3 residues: CASTLAGGSYTQYF. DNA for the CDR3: TGTGCCAGCACCCTAGCGGGGGGTTCGTATACGCAGTATTTT.

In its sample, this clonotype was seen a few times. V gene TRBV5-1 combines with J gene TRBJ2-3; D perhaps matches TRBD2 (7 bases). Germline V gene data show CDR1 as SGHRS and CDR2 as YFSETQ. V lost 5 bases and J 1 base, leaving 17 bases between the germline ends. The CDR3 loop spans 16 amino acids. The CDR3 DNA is TGCGCCAGCAGGACGGGGGGCCCAGTAGGCACAGATACGCAGTATTTT. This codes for CASRTGGPVGTDTQYF.

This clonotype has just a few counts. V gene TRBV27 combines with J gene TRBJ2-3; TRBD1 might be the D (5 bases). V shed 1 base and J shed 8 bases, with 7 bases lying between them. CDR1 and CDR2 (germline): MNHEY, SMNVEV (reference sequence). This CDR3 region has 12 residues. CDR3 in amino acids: CASSLFQGTQYF. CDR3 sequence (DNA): TGTGCCAGCAGTTTATTCCAGGGTACGCAGTATTTT.

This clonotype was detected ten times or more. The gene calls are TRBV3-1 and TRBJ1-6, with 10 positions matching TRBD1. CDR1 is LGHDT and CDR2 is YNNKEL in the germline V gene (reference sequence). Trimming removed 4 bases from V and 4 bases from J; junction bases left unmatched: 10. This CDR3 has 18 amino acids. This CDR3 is CASSPVGGQGGYNSPLHF. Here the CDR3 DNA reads TGTGCCAGCAGCCCAGTCGGTGGACAGGGGGGATATAATTCACCCCTCCACTTT.

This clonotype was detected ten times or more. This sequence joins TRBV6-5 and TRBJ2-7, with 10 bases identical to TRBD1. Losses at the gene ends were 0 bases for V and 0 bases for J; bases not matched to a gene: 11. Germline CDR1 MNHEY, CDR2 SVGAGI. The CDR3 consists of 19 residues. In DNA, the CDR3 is TGTGCCAGCAGTTACTCTCGGGGACAGGGGATTAGGAGCTCCTACGAGCAGTACTTC. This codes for CASSYSRGQGIRSSYEQYF.

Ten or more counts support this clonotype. The CDR3 reads CASSDYCQETQYF. CDR3 DNA: TGTGCCAGCAGTGACTATTGTCAAGAGACCCAGTACTTC. J is TRBJ2-5 and V is TRBV2; D unclear. This CDR3 spans 13 amino acids. Germline CDR1 is SNHLY and CDR2 is FYNNEI. Trimming left V 3 bases short and J 2 bases short, with 7 bases between.

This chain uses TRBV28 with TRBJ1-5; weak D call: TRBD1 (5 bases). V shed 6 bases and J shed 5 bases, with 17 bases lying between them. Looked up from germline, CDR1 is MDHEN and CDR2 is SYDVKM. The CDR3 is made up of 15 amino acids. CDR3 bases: TGTGCCAGCAGCCCCTCTCCCAGGGAGTATCAGCCCCAGCATTTT. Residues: CASSPSPREYQPQHF.

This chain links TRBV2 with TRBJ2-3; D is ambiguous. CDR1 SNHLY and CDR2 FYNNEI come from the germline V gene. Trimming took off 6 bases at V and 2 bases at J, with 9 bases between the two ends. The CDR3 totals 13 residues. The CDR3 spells CASRMELTDTQYF. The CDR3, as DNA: TGTGCCAGCAGAATGGAACTCACAGATACGCAGTATTTT.

The CDR3 reads CASSQAAGVGYEQYF. The CDR3, as DNA: TGCGCCAGCAGCCAAGCAGCGGGGGTTGGGTACGAGCAGTACTTC. The chain is built from TRBV4-3 and TRBJ2-7; TRBD2 agrees at 8 bases. Germline assignment: CDR1 LGHNA and CDR2 YSLEER. V lost 1 base to trimming and J lost 4 bases; unmatched junction nucleotides: 6. The CDR3 length is 15 residues.

CDR3 sequence reads: CASSARKGGSTDTQYF. DNA for the CDR3: TGTGCCAGCAGCGCAAGAAAGGGAGGCAGCACAGATACGCAGTATTTT. V and J are TRBV7-2 and TRBJ2-3; possible D gene TRBD2, 6 bases. The CDR3 spans 16 residues. Germline CDR1 and CDR2: SGHTA and FQGNSA. Trimming pared 5 bases from V and 0 bases from J, leaving 15 bases between. Full variable domain (rest looked up from reference TRBV7-2 and TRBJ2-3): GAGVSQSPSNKVTEKGKDVELRCDPISGHTALYWYRQSLGQGLEFLIYFQGNSAPDKSGLPSDRFSAERTGGSVSTLTIQRTQQEDSAVYLCASSARKGGSTDTQYFGPGTRLTVL.

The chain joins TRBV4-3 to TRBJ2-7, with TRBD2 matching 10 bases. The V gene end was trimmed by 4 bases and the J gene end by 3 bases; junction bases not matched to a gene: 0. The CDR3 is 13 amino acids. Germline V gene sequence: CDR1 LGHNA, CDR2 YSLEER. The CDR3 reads CASSRTSGYEQYF. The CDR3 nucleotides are TGCGCCAGCAGCCGGACTAGCGGCTACGAGCAGTACTTC.

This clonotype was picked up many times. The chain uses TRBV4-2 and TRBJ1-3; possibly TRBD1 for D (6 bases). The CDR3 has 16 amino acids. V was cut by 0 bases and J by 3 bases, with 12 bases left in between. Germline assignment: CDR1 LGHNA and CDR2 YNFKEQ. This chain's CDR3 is CASSQDAGAGGNTIYF. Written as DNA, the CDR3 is TGTGCCAGCAGCCAAGACGCAGGGGCTGGTGGAAACACCATATATTTT.

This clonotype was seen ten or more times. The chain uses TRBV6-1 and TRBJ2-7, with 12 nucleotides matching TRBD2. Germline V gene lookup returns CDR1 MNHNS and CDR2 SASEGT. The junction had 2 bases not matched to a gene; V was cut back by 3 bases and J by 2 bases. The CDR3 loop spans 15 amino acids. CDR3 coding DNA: TGTGCCAGCAGTGACGGGACTAGCGGGCCCTACGAGCAGTACTTC. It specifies CASSDGTSGPYEQYF.

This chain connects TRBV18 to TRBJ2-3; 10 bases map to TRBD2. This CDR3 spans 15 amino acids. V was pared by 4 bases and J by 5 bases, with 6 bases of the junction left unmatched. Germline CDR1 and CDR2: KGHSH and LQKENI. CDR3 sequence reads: CASSQAGGRGDTQYF. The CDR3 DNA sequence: TGTGCCAGCTCACAAGCGGGGGGGCGTGGAGATACGCAGTATTTT.

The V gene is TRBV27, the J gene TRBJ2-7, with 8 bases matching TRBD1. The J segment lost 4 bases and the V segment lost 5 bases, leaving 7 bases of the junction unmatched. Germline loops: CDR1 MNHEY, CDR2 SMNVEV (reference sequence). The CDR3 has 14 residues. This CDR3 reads CASSAFGQGYEQYF. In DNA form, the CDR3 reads TGTGCCAGCAGTGCATTCGGACAGGGTTACGAGCAGTACTTC.

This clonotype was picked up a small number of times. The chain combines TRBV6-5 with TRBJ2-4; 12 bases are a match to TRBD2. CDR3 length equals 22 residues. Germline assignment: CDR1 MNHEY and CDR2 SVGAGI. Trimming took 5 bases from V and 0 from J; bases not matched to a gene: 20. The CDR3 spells CASSRRTSGASLTFLAKNIQYF. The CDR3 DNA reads TGTGCCAGCAGTCGGAGGACTAGCGGGGCGTCACTGACGTTTTTAGCCAAAAACATTCAGTACTTC.

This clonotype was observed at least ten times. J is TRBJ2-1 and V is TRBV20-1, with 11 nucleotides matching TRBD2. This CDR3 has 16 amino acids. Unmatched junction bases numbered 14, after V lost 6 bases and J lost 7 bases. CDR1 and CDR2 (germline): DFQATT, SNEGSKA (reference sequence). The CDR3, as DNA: TGCAGTGCGGTACCATTTTTAGCGGGGGGGCTGAATGAGCAGTTCTTC. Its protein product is CSAVPFLAGGLNEQFF.